This TCR beta chain was retrieved from a study of cytotoxic CD8 clonotypes in ibrutinib-treated CLL. Across the study: For this cohort, patients were roughly eleven relapsed/refractory and about 16 treatment-naive, while some 17 were IGHV unmutated. Whole-study results and caveats: Sustained-remission and progressing patients' sampling times differed.

This clone appeared a single time. No antigen is known for it. Germline loops: CDR1 SGHRS, CDR2 YFSETQ. This CDR3 is built from 15 residues. V was shortened by 0 bases and J by 1 base, with 11 bases between the two germline ends. The targeted sequencing depth was 1 in 200,000 to 1 in 1 million T cells. The method was immunoSEQ multiplex PCR; TCRdb's version includes in-frame clones alone and lacks a portion of them. This sample has approximately 47,000 clones; 60% to 70% occur once, and the top ten carry 20% to 25%. The sample in question was PBMCs, obtained after 24 months of ibrutinib treatment. J is TRBJ2-7 and V is TRBV5-1, with a tentative D call TRBD1 (5 bases). This sequence originates from a human donor with chronic lymphocytic leukemia. The CDR3 here is CASSLGAGLSYEQYF. In DNA, the CDR3 is TGCGCCAGCAGCTTGGGGGCAGGGTTGTCCTACGAGCAGTACTTC.